These 17 T cell receptor beta chains were sequenced from one sample in a study of shared clonotypes between healthy human individuals. Using immunoSEQ multiplex PCR, the repertoire was profiled, and TCRdb retains in-frame clones only, with some absent. The sample yields roughly 700,000 clones, less than 85% seen once. The source material was memory CD4+ T cells sorted from blood. As to subset: CD45RA-negative fraction. The receptors were gathered from a woman aged 30 to 39 in good health.

This chain joins TRBV7-9 and TRBJ2-5, with 9 bases aligning to TRBD1. The CDR3 is 15 amino acids. Looked up from germline, CDR1 is SEHNR and CDR2 is FQNEAQ (reference sequence). Unmatched junction bases numbered 10, after V lost 6 bases and J lost 5 bases. In DNA, the CDR3 is TGTGCCAGCAGACCAATGACAGGGGGGCATGAGACCCAGTACTTC. Translating gives CASRPMTGGHETQYF. Combining the CDR3 with reference TRBV7-9 and TRBJ2-5 gives the whole variable domain DTGVSQNPRHKITKRGQNVTFRCDPISEHNRLYWYRQTLGQGPEFLTYFQNEAQLEKSRLLSDRFSAERPKGSFSTLEIQRTEQGDSAMYLCASRPMTGGHETQYFGPGTRLLVL.

The genes are TRBV11-1 and TRBJ2-1, with 8 bases lining up with TRBD2. CDR1 SGHAT and CDR2 FQDESV come from the germline V gene (reference sequence). Germline trimming cut 5 bases from V and 5 bases from J; bases unmatched to any gene: 17. The CDR3 loop spans 18 amino acids. CDR3 loop: CASSPSKRTGLVNNEQFF. The CDR3, as DNA: TGTGCCAGCAGCCCGTCTAAAAGAACGGGACTAGTAAACAATGAGCAGTTCTTC.

The J gene is TRBJ2-1, the V gene TRBV11-2; TRBD2 aligns across 7 bases. The CDR3 spans 14 residues. CDR1 SGHAT and CDR2 FQNNGV come from the germline V gene. The junction had 5 bases not matched to a gene; V was cut back by 5 bases and J by 4 bases. The CDR3 protein is CASSRGREYNEQFF. The CDR3 region has the DNA TGTGCCAGCAGCCGCGGGCGGGAGTACAATGAGCAGTTCTTC. The full variable domain, completed using reference TRBV11-2 and TRBJ2-1, is EAGVAQSPRYKIIEKRQSVAFWCNPISGHATLYWYQQILGQGPKLLIQFQNNGVVDDSQLPKDRFSAERLKGVDSTLKIQPAKLEDSAVYLCASSRGREYNEQFFGPGTRLTVL.

The chain joins TRBV7-9 to TRBJ2-7; maybe TRBD2 (6 bases). Deletions cut 8 bases from V and 5 bases from J, with 10 bases between. CDR3 length equals 11 residues. Germline CDR1 is SEHNR and CDR2 is FQNEAQ (reference sequence). CDR3 sequence: CASGRPDEQYF. Here the CDR3 DNA reads TGTGCCAGCGGGAGGCCCGACGAGCAGTACTTC.

The CDR3 DNA is TGTGCCAGCAGTTACTCCGCCCGCAATCAGCCCCAGCATTTT. This gives the protein CASSYSARNQPQHF. The genes are TRBV6-5 and TRBJ1-5, with D hard to call. Germline CDR1 and CDR2: MNHEY and SVGAGI. V was clipped by 0 bases and J by 2 bases, with 5 bases between them. This CDR3 is 14 amino acids long.

The chain uses TRBV19 and TRBJ2-5; D not certain. V was shortened by 3 bases and J by 2 bases, with 10 bases between the two germline ends. CDR1 LNHDA and CDR2 SQIVND come from the germline V gene (reference sequence). There are 14 residues in the CDR3. In DNA, the CDR3 is TGTGCCAGTAGTATTAGGCAGCAACAAGAGACCCAGTACTTC. Translated, it gives CASSIRQQQETQYF.

The V call is TRBV7-2, the J call TRBJ2-7; D remains ambiguous. The CDR3 loop spans 12 amino acids. The germline V gene has CDR1 SGHTA and CDR2 FQGNSA. V gave up 2 bases and J gave up 6 bases, with 8 bases separating them. The CDR3 sequence is CASSLRVTEQYF. CDR3 DNA sequence: TGTGCCAGCAGCTTAAGAGTGACCGAGCAGTACTTC.

Comment on this clone: This may come from a read error, since a much larger clone is one base off. The V gene is TRBV7-9, the J gene TRBJ2-5; D possibly uses TRBD1 or TRBD2 (5 bases each). The better agreement between TRBJ2-7 and the DNA end casts doubt on the J call. The CDR3 loop spans 12 amino acids. Germline V gives CDR1 SEHNR, CDR2 FQNEAQ (reference sequence). Written as DNA, the CDR3 is TGTGCCAGCAGCCGGGACCCCTACGAGCAGTACTTC. Protein product: CASSRDPYEQYF.

The J gene is TRBJ1-4, the V gene TRBV2; D gene unclear. This CDR3 has 15 amino acids. The germline CDR1 and CDR2 sequences are SNHLY and FYNNEI. Trimming took off 5 bases at V and 8 bases at J, with 18 bases between the two ends. In DNA form, the CDR3 reads TGTGCCAGCAGTATCCAGGACGGGCGCCGAGAAAAACTGTTTTTT. This sequence encodes CASSIQDGRREKLFF.

The V gene is TRBV6-1, the J gene TRBJ1-2; TRBD1 aligns across 7 bases. The CDR3 loop spans 14 amino acids. Trimming at V came to 2 bases and at J to 4 bases, leaving 4 bases not matched to a gene. Germline CDR1 MNHNS, CDR2 SASEGT. DNA for the CDR3: TGTGCCAGCAGTGAACAGGGACAGATCTATGGCTACACCTTC. It translates to CASSEQGQIYGYTF.

The chain has TRBV7-9 and TRBJ2-1, with D perhaps TRBD2 (5 bases). Per germline, CDR1 SEHNR and CDR2 FQNEAQ (reference sequence). V lost 4 bases and J 4 bases, leaving 14 bases between the germline ends. The CDR3 is 15 residues long. The CDR3 nucleotides are TGTGCCAGCAGCTCGGTGGATCGGGGTTACAATGAGCAGTTCTTC. Translated, it gives CASSSVDRGYNEQFF.

The table lists this clone with a few counts. The J gene is TRBJ1-1, the V gene TRBV2; D not resolved. The germline gives CDR1 SNHLY, CDR2 FYNNEI. Trimming removed 8 bases from V and 1 base from J, with 11 bases in between. The CDR3 extends over 13 amino acids. CDR3 protein: CASGSYGNTEAFF. The CDR3, as DNA: TGTGCCAGCGGATCCTATGGGAACACTGAAGCTTTCTTT.

The chain uses TRBV11-2 and TRBJ2-1, with 13 bases matching TRBD2. Trimming took 5 bases from V and 12 from J; bases not matched to a gene: 13. The germline gives CDR1 SGHAT, CDR2 FQNNGV. The CDR3 has 16 amino acids. The CDR3 region is CASSTSPGLAGFRQFF. CDR3 DNA sequence: TGTGCCAGCAGCACCAGTCCGGGACTAGCGGGATTTCGGCAGTTCTTC.

This sequence joins TRBV9 and TRBJ2-2, with unresolved D. The CDR3 covers 13 residues. The V gene lost 2 bases and the J gene lost 3 bases, with 5 bases spanning the gap. Germline loops: CDR1 SGDLS, CDR2 YYNGEE. The CDR3 sequence: CASSVKYTGELFF. In nucleotides, the CDR3 is TGTGCCAGCAGCGTTAAATACACCGGGGAGCTGTTTTTT.

The chain couples TRBV7-9 to TRBJ2-4; 10 positions agree with TRBD1. Germline V lookup: CDR1 SEHNR, CDR2 FQNEAQ (reference sequence). The J segment lost 4 bases and the V segment lost 1 base, leaving 4 bases of the junction unmatched. The CDR3 consists of 16 residues. The CDR3 loop is CASSLVGGQGKNIQYF. CDR3 bases: TGTGCCAGCAGCTTAGTAGGGGGACAGGGGAAAAACATTCAGTACTTC.

The rearrangement links TRBV6-5 to TRBJ1-1; D gene unclear. In germline, CDR1 is MNHEY, CDR2 SVGAGI. The CDR3 is 13 amino acids. V lost 0 bases and J lost 6, with 8 bases in between. CDR3 in DNA: TGTGCCAGCAGTTACTCAGGCAGGCCTGAAGCTTTCTTT. This gives the protein CASSYSGRPEAFF.

This clone was observed a few times. This sample includes further DNA sequences coding for the same CDR3. The rearrangement links TRBV5-1 to TRBJ2-1; TRBD2 is a possible D gene (5 bases). The CDR3 length is 15 residues. Trimming took off 0 bases at V and 1 base at J, with 8 bases between the two ends. Germline CDR1 SGHRS, CDR2 YFSETQ. The CDR3: CASSLDSVSYNEQFF. CDR3 nucleotide sequence: TGCGCCAGCAGCTTGGATAGCGTTTCCTACAATGAGCAGTTCTTC.